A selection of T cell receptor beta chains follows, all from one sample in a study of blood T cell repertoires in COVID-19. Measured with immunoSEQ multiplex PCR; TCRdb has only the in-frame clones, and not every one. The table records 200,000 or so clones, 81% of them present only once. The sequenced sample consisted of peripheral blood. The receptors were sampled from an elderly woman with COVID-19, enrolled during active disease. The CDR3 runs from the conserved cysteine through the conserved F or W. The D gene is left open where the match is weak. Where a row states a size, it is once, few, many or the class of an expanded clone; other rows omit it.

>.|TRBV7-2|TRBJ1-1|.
TGTGCCAGCAGCCGACAGAACACTGAAGCTTTCTTT
CASSRQNTEAFF
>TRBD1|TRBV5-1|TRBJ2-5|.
TGCGCCAGCAGCTTCGGACAGGGGGCCTGGGAGACCCAGTACTTC
CASSFGQGAWETQYF
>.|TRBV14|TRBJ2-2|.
TGTGCCAGCAGCCAACTTAACACCGGGGAGCTGTTTTTT
CASSQLNTGELFF
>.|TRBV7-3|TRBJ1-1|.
TGTGCCAGCAGCTTAGTCGCAGGCATGAACACTGAAGCTTTCTTT
CASSLVAGMNTEAFF
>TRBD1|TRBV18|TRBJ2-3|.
TGTGCCAGCTCAGCCGGGACAGGGGGTCCAGATACGCAGTATTTT
CASSAGTGGPDTQYF
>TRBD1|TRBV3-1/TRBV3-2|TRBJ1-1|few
TGTGCCAGCAGCCAAGATCCGGAGACAGGGGGAAGGGGAGCAGCTTTCTTT
CASSQDPETGGRGAAFF
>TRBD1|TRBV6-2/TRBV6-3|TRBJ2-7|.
TGTGCCAGCAGTTACTCCCTTGAAGGGACAGGATTTGGTGAGCAGTACTTC
CASSYSLEGTGFGEQYF
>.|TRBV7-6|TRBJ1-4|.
TGTGCCAGCAGCTTAGTAGGGGAAGGGGGAGAAAAACTGTTTTTT
CASSLVGEGGEKLFF
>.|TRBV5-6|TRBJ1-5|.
TGTGCCAGCAGTTTGTACGGGGGGTATAGCAATCAGCCCCAGCATTTT
CASSLYGGYSNQPQHF
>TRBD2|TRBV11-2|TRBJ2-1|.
TGTGCCAGCAGCTTAAGGCGGGGGTGGAATGAGCAGTTCTTC
CASSLRRGWNEQFF
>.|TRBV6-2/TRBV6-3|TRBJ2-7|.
TGTGCCAGCAGTTCTCAGGGGGGCGCCGAGCAGTACTTC
CASSSQGGAEQYF
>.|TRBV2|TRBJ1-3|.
TGTGCCAGCAGTCGGGTGGCTGGAAACACCATATATTTT
CASSRVAGNTIYF
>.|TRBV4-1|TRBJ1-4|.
TGCGCCAGCAGCCAAGATCTATCAGGGACAAGCATTGAAAAACTGTTTTTT
CASSQDLSGTSIEKLFF
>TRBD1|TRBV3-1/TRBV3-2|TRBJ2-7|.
TGTGCCAGCAGCCCGGGACAGACCCTCCACCCTTTCTACGAGCAGTACTTC
CASSPGQTLHPFYEQYF
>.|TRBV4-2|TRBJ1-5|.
TGTGCCAGCAGCTCGGAGGTCTTCTTTAGCAATCAGCCCCAGCATTTT
CASSSEVFFSNQPQHF
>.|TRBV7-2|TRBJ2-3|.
TGTGCCAGCAGTTCCGGGCAGGGGAGAGACGCAGATACGCAGTATTTT
CASSSGQGRDADTQYF
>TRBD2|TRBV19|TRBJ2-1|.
TGTGCCAGTAGTTGGGCGGGAGTGCACAATGAGCAGTTCTTC
CASSWAGVHNEQFF
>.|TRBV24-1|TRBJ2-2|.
TGTGCCACCAGTGATTGGGGTAGCGGCACCGGGGAGCTGTTTTTT
CATSDWGSGTGELFF
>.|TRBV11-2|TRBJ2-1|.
TGTGCCAGCAGCTTAGCCGACAATGAGCAGTTCTTC
CASSLADNEQFF
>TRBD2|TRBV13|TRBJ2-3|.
TGTGCCAGCAGCTTAGTTCCTAGCGGGGTGGGAGATACGCAGTATTTT
CASSLVPSGVGDTQYF
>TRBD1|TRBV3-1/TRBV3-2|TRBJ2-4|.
TGTGCCAGCAGCCGCGGACAGGGGAGGGAAAACATTCAGTACTTC
CASSRGQGRENIQYF
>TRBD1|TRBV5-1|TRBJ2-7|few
TGCGCCAGCAGCATCGGGACAGGTTACGAGCAGTACTTC
CASSIGTGYEQYF
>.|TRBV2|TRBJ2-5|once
TGTGCCAGCAGTGAATTGCGCGGCTCGGAGACCCAGTACTTC
CASSELRGSETQYF
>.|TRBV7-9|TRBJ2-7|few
TGTGCCAGCAGCTTTAGCGCATACGAGCAGTACTTC
CASSFSAYEQYF
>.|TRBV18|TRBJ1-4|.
TGTGCCAGCTCCTACAGCCAAGAAAAACTGTTTTTT
CASSYSQEKLFF
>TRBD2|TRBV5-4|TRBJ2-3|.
TGTGCCAGCAGCTCGGGACTAGCGGGGGGGTTGCCAGATACGCAGTATTTT
CASSSGLAGGLPDTQYF
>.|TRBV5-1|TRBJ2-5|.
TGCGCCAGCGCTCCCTTACTAGCCCCGGCGACCCAGTACTTC
CASAPLLAPATQYF
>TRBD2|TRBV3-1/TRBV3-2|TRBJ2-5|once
TGTGCCAGCAGCCAAGGTCCCAAACTAGCGGGAGGCCCCCCGGCCCAGTACTTC
CASSQGPKLAGGPPAQYF
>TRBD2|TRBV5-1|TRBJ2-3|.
TGCGCCAGCAGAGGGATTAGCGGGTACACAGATACGCAGTATTTT
CASRGISGYTDTQYF
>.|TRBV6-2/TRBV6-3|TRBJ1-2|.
TGTGCCAGCACCCCCCGGACAGACTATGGCTACACCTTC
CASTPRTDYGYTF
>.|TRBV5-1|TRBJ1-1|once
TGCGCCAGCAGCCGAGCGGGGGCTGAAGCTTTCTTT
CASSRAGAEAFF
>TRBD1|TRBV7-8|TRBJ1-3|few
TGTGCCAGCAGCTTAGGGGACAGGGAGGCCGGAAACACCATATATTTT
CASSLGDREAGNTIYF
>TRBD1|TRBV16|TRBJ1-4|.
TGTGCCAGCAGCCCCGGACAGGGGAGGGTTGAAAAACTGTTTTTT
CASSPGQGRVEKLFF
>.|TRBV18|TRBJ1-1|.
TGTGCCAGCTCAGAGGTCGGGGTAATGACTGAAGCTTTCTTT
CASSEVGVMTEAFF
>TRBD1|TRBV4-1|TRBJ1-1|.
TGCGCCAGCAGCCACAGGGGGCGTCGGGCTGAAGCTTTCTTT
CASSHRGRRAEAFF
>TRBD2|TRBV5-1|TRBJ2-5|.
TGCGCCAGCATTCCGACTAGCCTCTCGGGCGAGACCCAGTACTTC
CASIPTSLSGETQYF
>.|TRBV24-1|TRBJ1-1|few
TGTGCCACCAGGAAGACTGGGGAGGAAACTGAAGCTTTCTTT
CATRKTGEETEAFF
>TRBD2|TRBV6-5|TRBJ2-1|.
TGTGCCAGCACCCACAGCGGGAACCGCAATGAGCAGTTCTTC
CASTHSGNRNEQFF
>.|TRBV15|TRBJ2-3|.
TGTGCCACCAGCAGGGGTCAGGGTCCGCAGTATTTT
CATSRGQGPQYF
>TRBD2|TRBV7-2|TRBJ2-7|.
TGTGCCAGCAGCCCCCTAGCGGGGGGATCCTACGAGCAGTACTTC
CASSPLAGGSYEQYF
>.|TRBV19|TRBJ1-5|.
TGTGCCAGTAGTCCCCCCCTCTGGGGCAGTAATCAGCCCCAGCATTTT
CASSPPLWGSNQPQHF
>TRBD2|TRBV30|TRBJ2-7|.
TGTGCCTGGAAGCGGACTAGCGGCACCTACGAGCAGTACTTC
CAWKRTSGTYEQYF
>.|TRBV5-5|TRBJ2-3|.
TGTGCCAGCAGTAAGCGGACAGGGACTAATTCAGATACGCAGTATTTT
CASSKRTGTNSDTQYF
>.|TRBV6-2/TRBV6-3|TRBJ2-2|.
TGTGCCAGCAGTAGTACCGGAGTACCGAACACCGGGGAGCTGTTTTTT
CASSSTGVPNTGELFF
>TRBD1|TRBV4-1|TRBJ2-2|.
TGCGCCAGCAGCCAAGATCCCAGGGGGACCAACACCGGGGAGCTGTTTTTT
CASSQDPRGTNTGELFF
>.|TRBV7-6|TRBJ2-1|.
TGTGCCAGCAGCTTAGGACTACTGAATGAGCAGTTCTTC
CASSLGLLNEQFF
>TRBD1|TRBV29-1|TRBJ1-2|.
TGCAGCGTTGCCCAGGGGGCGCTGGGCTACACCTTC
CSVAQGALGYTF
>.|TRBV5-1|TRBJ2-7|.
TGCGCCAGCAGCTTGGGGCCCTCAGGTAGCTACGAGCAGTACTTC
CASSLGPSGSYEQYF
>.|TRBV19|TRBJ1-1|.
TGTGCCAGTAGTGTAACTTGGAACACTGAAGCTTTCTTT
CASSVTWNTEAFF
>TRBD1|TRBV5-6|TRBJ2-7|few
TGTGCCAGCAGCTTGGAGGGACAGACCTACGAGCAGTACTTC
CASSLEGQTYEQYF